A single T cell receptor (beta chain) is shown here with its context. What it recognizes is unknown. CDR3 length: 14 amino acids. With 4 bases removed from V and 3 bases from J, the gap between germline ends came to 12 bases. Germline CDR1 and CDR2: SEHNR and FQNEAQ (reference sequence). Sequenced by immunoSEQ multiplex PCR; TCRdb stores in-frame clones only, minus some. The sample gives 20,000 to 25,000 clones, about four fifths of which show up once; about 30% is in the top ten. This entry comes from a study of OX40 agonist ivuxolimab in advanced cancers. Study-level information: Ivuxolimab, an agonistic anti-OX40 (CD134) antibody, was given to patients. Eligibility rules accepted prior anti-PD-1, anti-PD-L1 or anti-CTLA-4 therapy, and under 45% had some.

Study results and limitations: Also showing low normalized T-cell clonal expansion were some of the nonresponders. Doses of 0.1 to 3.0 mg/kg were accompanied by clonal expansion of CD4+ and CD8+ blood T cells by week 6.

This sample comprised CD4+ or CD8+ T cells sorted from blood, obtained in a trial of the OX40 agonist ivuxolimab. This rearrangement joins TRBV7-9 to TRBJ1-1, with a weak D call TRBD1 (6 bases). The receptor was derived from an adult with an advanced solid tumor such as melanoma, head and neck, liver or kidney cancer. The CDR3 is CASSSRGGDTEAFF. The CDR3 DNA sequence: TGTGCCAGCAGCTCCAGGGGCGGGGACACTGAAGCTTTCTTT.